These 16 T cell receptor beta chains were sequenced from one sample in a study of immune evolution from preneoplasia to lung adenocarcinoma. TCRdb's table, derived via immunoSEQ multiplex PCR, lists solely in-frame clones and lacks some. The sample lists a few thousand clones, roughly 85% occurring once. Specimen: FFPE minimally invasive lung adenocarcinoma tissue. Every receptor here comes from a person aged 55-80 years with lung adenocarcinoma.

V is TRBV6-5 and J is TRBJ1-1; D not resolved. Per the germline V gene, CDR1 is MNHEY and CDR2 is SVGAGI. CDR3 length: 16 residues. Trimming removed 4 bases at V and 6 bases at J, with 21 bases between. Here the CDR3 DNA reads TGTGCCAGCAGTTCTAGTAGGGTCGAGCCGGGTCCTGAAGCTTTCTTT. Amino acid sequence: CASSSSRVEPGPEAFF.

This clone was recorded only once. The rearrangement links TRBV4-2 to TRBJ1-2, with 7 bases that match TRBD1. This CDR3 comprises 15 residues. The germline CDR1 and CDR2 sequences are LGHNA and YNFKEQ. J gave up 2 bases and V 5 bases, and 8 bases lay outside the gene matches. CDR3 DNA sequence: TGTGCCAGCAGCTTGCCTTCGACAGGGAACTATGGCTACACCTTC. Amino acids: CASSLPSTGNYGYTF.

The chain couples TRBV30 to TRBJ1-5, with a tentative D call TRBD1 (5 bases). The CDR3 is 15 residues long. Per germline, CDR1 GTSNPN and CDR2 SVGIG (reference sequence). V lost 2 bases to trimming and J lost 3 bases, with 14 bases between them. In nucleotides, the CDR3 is TGTGCCTGGAGTATTCGTACAGGTCCCAATCAGCCCCAGCATTTT. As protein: CAWSIRTGPNQPQHF.

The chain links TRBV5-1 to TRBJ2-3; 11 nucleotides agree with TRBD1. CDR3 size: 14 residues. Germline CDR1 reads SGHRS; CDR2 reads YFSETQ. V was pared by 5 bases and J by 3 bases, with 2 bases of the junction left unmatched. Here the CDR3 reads CASSGQGATDTQYF. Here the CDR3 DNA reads TGCGCCAGCAGTGGACAGGGGGCGACAGATACGCAGTATTTT.

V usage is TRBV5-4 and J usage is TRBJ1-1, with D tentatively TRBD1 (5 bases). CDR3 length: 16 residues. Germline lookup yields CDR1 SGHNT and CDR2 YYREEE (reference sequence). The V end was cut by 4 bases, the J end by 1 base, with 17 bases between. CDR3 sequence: CASSLGGRGSNTEAFF. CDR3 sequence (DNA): TGTGCCAGCAGCCTTGGAGGGCGGGGCTCGAACACTGAAGCTTTCTTT.

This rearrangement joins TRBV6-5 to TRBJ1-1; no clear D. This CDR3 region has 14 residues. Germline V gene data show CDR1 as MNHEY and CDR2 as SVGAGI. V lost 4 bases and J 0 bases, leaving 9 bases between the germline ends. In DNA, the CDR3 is TGTGCCAGCAGTTCCTTGGTCGTGAACACTGAAGCTTTCTTT. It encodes CASSSLVVNTEAFF.

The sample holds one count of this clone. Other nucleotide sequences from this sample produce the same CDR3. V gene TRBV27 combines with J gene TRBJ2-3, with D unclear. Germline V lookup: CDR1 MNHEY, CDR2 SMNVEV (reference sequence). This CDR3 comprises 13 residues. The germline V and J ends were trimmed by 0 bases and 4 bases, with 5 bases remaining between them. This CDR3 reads CASSLSRPDTQYF. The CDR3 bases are TGTGCCAGCAGTTTATCGAGACCAGATACGCAGTATTTT.

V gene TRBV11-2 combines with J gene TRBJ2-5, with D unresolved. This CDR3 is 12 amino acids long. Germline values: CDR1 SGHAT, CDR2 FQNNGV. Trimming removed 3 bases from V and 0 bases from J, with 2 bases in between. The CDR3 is CASSLNQETQYF. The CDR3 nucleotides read TGTGCCAGCAGCTTGAACCAAGAGACCCAGTACTTC.

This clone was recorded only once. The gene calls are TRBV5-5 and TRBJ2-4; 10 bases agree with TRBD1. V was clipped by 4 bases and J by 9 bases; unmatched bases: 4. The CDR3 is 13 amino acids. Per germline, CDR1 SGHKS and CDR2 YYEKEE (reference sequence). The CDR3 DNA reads TGTGCCAGCAGCCTGGGACAGGGGACCATTCAGTACTTC. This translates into CASSLGQGTIQYF.

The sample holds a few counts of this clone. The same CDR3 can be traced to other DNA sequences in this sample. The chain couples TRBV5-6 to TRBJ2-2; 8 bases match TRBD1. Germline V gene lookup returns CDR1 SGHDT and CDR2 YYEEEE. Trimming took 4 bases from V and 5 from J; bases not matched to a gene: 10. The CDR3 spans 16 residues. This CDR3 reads CASSRGAGGDTGELFF. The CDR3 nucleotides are TGTGCCAGCAGCCGAGGGGCAGGGGGCGATACCGGGGAGCTGTTTTTT. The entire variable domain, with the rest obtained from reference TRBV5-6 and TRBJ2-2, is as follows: DAGVTQSPTHLIKTRGQQVTLRCSPKSGHDTVSWYQQALGQGPQFIFQYYEEEERQRGNFPDRFSGHQFPNYSSELNVNALLLGDSALYLCASSRGAGGDTGELFFGEGSRLTVL.

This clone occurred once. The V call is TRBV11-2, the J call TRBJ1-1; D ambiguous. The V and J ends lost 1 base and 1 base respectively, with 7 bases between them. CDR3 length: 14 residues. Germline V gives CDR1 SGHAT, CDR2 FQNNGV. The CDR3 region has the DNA TGTGCCAGCAGCTTAGGCCCGGGGAACACTGAAGCTTTCTTT. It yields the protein CASSLGPGNTEAFF.

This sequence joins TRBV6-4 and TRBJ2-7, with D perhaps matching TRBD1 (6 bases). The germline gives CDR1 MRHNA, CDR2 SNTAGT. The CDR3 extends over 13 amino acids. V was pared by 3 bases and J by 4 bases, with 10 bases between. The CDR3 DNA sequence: TGTGCCAGCAGTGAGGACAGAGCTTACGAGCAGTACTTC. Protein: CASSEDRAYEQYF.

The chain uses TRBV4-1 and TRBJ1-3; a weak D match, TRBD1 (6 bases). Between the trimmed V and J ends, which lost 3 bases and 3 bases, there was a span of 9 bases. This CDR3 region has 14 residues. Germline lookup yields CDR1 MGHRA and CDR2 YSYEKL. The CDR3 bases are TGCGCCAGCAGCCAGGAGGGGGGTGGAAACACCATATATTTT. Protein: CASSQEGGGNTIYF.

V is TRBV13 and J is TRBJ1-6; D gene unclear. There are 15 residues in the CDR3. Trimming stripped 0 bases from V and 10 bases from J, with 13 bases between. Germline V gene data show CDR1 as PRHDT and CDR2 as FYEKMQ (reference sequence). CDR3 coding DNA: TGTGCCAGCAGCTTAGGAAGTGGAGTATGGTCACCCCTCCACTTT. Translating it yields CASSLGSGVWSPLHF.

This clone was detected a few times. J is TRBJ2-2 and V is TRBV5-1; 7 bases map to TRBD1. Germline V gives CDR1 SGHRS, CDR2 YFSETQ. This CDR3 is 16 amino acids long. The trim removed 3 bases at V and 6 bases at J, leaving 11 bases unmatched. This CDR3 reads CASSSEPGQTAGELFF. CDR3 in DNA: TGCGCCAGCAGCTCTGAACCGGGACAGACAGCCGGGGAGCTGTTTTTT.

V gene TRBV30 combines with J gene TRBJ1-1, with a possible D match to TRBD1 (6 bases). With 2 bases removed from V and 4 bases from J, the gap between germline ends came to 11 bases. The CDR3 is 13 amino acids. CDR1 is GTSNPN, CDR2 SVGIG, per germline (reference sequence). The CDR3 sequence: CAWSLGAGTEAFF. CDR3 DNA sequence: TGTGCCTGGAGTTTGGGGGCGGGCACTGAAGCTTTCTTT.